This T cell receptor beta chain was captured by sequencing in a study of immune aging and cytomegalovirus after organ transplant (dated by TCRdb to about 2021). In terms of the full investigation: All transplant recipients received three-drug immunosuppression with prednisone, tacrolimus, and mycophenolate. What the study reported, not specific to this receptor: TEMRA cells made up a larger share of large clones, and the seven largest clones (roughly 1,900 cells) gained aged and TEMRA cells while losing TCM cells. Because CD57 was not measured in the sequencing data, a conservative gene-based aging definition was used instead. Post-transplant increases in aged-phenotype cells were observed regardless of clone size, following viremia and occurring earlier in large clones (days 200-264) than in small clones.

The time point label, as the study defines it: five sample-tagged time points from pre-transplant (day -1) to day 368 post-transplant, pooled. After thawing, PBMC were stimulated with a CMV IE-1 overlapping peptide library for more than 9 hours, with no transport inhibitors added. After being thawed and rested overnight, the cells were stimulated in R10 medium along with CD28/CD49d costimulation. The IE-1 peptide library was made up of 15-amino-acid peptides with 11-amino-acid overlaps. Samples from each time point were barcoded using BD Single-Cell Multiplexing Kit Sample Tags, then pooled and stained with oligo-conjugated anti-CD45RA and sorting antibodies. A BD FACSAria III was used to sort CMV-responsive CD8+CD137+ and CD4+CD154+ T cells at 4-way purity. Blood was drawn into EDTA vacutainers and was processed by Ficoll gradient within 1-24 hours. CDR1 and CDR2, looked up from the germline V gene (reference sequence), are MNHNY and SVGAGI. Trimming takes 6 bases off V and 0 bases off J; junction bases not matched to a gene: 9. Reading from cysteine to phenylalanine, the CDR3 counts 16 amino acids. Only the CDR3 part of the read is kept: 48 bases, read in frame from the first base.

This clonotype occurred a few times. This receptor's antigen is unknown. Base quality data are lacking; no much larger clone is found one base away. Library creation used single-cell sequencing. The sequencer listed for this sample is Illumina NovaSeq 6000. The BD Rhapsody Targeted mRNA and AbSeq Reagent Kit, in a microwell format, was used for cell capture and library preparation. Libraries covered TCR, sample tags, AbSeq, and targeted mRNA from the Human T-Cell Expression Panel plus custom TOX and TOX2 primers. Sequencing of the libraries was performed on an Illumina NovaSeq. Processing in the source paper ran as follows. The analysis covered roughly 9,800 cells in total, of which about 7,000 were CD8 T cells and 4494 were CD8 T cells with an identifiable TCR CDR3. On the Seven Bridges Genomics platform, raw data were run through the BD Rhapsody Targeted Analysis Pipeline with V(D)J processing. Quality control, Sample Tag demultiplexing with Lex-BDSMK, clone identification with VDJ Explorer, and Seurat clustering were all done in SeqGeq 1.6.0. Clones comprising <1% of CD8 T cells were considered non-expanded; clones comprising >2.5% of the sample were considered clonal expansions. Clones were called with MiXCR by TCRdb after fastp trimmed the public reads at Q25, and only in-frame beta chains were retained. Each entry is one CDR3 protein sequence, shown with its most common DNA and genes. The V and J calls shown here were made by TCRdb, not taken from the authors' results. A total of 20,000 or so distinct CDR3 sequences appear in this sample, 36% of them only once. The ten largest clones add up to around 25% of the sample.

The clonotype originates from a female donor who had a heart transplant and CMV viremia. The sequencing here drew on CMV peptide-activated CD4+ and CD8+ T cells sorted from blood, taken at five time points, pooled. The cell subset or site label, read with the paper, signifies: sorted CD8+CD137+ and CD4+CD154+ T cells after about 12 h CMV IE-1 peptide stimulation. The V gene is TRBV6-6 and the J gene is TRBJ1-2; the central 8 bases match TRBD1. The nucleotide sequence is TGTGCCAGCAGGATCGGACAGGGACGGTCTAACTATGGCTACACCTTC. Its product reads: CASRIGQGRSNYGYTF.